One TCR beta chain is described in this entry. This clone's antigen is unknown. No much larger clonotype is one base removed from it; base qualities were not supplied. Sequences SEHNR (CDR1) and FQNEAQ (CDR2) are obtained from the germline V gene (reference sequence). V is shortened by 5 bases, J by 4 bases, and the region joining them spans 6 bases. The CDR3, cysteine through phenylalanine, is 12 amino acids long. Only the CDR3 portion is preserved as DNA: 36 bases, with reading frame beginning at the first base. This entry is derived from a study of control samples from healthy donors and cancer patients (dated by TCRdb to 2020 to 2022). Library preparation was by the immunoSEQ multiplex PCR assay. As stored in TCRdb, this immuneACCESS dataset retains in-frame rearrangements with V and J assigned. A fraction of the clones does not appear; measured against another copy, unresolved V genes explain less than half of the discrepancy, and the remainder lacks a known reason. The table for this sample lists about 58,000 clones; roughly 94% of them were counted only once. Clones ranked in the top ten supply about 4% of the sample.

Recombination connected TRBV7-9 to TRBJ1-5; no confident D gene assignment can be made. This clonotype originated in a man younger than 45 in good health. The specimen sequenced was blood. This receptor has the CDR3 CASSHGNQPQHF. The DNA sequence is given as TGTGCCAGCAGCCATGGGAATCAGCCCCAGCATTTT. When the CDR3 is completed using the reference TRBV7-9 and TRBJ1-5 genes on either side, the full variable domain is DTGVSQNPRHKITKRGQNVTFRCDPISEHNRLYWYRQTLGQGPEFLTYFQNEAQLEKSRLLSDRFSAERPKGSFSTLEIQRTEQGDSAMYLCASSHGNQPQHFGDGTRLSIL.